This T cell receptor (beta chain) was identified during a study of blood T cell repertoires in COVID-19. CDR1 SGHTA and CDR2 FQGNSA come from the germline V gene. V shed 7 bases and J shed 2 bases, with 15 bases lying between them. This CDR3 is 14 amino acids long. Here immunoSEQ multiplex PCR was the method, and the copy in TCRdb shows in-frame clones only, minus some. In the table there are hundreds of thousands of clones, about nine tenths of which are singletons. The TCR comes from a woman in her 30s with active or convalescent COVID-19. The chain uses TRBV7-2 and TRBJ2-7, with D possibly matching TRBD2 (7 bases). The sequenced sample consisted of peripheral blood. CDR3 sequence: CASNWGGATYEQYF. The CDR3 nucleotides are TGTGCCAGCAACTGGGGGGGGGCGACCTACGAGCAGTACTTC.